Listed below are T cell receptor beta chains from one sample, sequenced in a study of T cells in localized non-small cell lung cancer. Data came from immunoSEQ multiplex PCR; TCRdb stores just in-frame clones and leaves some out. The repertoire holds roughly 17,000 clones, with roughly 89% as singletons. Material: peripheral blood, obtained before any cancer treatment. The receptor set was obtained from a male donor aged 60 or over with stage II squamous cell lung carcinoma. Each CDR3 is given with its conserved first and last residue. A D gene is named only where the DNA matches it firmly. Only part of the rows carry a size: once, few, many, or a class if the clone is expanded.

D gene,J gene,clone size,CDR3 length,V gene,CDR3 DNA,CDR3 protein
NA,TRBJ2-3,NA,14,TRBV28,TGTGCCAGCAGTTTCAGTCGGAGCACAGATACGCAGTATTTT,CASSFSRSTDTQYF
NA,TRBJ2-7,NA,14,TRBV5-6,TGTGCCAGCAGCGCCCCCGGGGCTTCCTACGAGCAGTACTTC,CASSAPGASYEQYF
NA,TRBJ1-1,NA,13,TRBV29-1,TGCAGCGTTGATGGAGATAGTAACACTGAAGCTTTCTTT,CSVDGDSNTEAFF
TRBD2,TRBJ2-3,NA,15,TRBV27,TGTGCCAGCAGATACGCGGGAGGACAGACAGATACGCAGTATTTT,CASRYAGGQTDTQYF
TRBD2,TRBJ2-1,NA,16,TRBV19,TGTGCCAGTAGTATTTCTGGACTAGCGAAATACAATGAGCAGTTCTTC,CASSISGLAKYNEQFF
TRBD2,TRBJ2-2,once,16,TRBV4-1,TGCGCCAGCAGCCAATTACCGGGACTAGCGTCCGGGGAGCTGTTTTTT,CASSQLPGLASGELFF
TRBD2,TRBJ2-1,NA,16,TRBV5-4,TGTGCCAGCAGCTTGGGGTCTAGCGGGGCCTACAATGAGCAGTTCTTC,CASSLGSSGAYNEQFF
NA,TRBJ1-3,NA,14,TRBV6-1,TGTGCCAGCAGACACCGGACGCGGGAGAACACCATATATTTT,CASRHRTRENTIYF
TRBD2,TRBJ2-7,NA,17,TRBV27,TGTGCCAGCAGTTTAGCTGGAGGGGCTAGCGGGCCCTACGAGCAGTACTTC,CASSLAGGASGPYEQYF
NA,TRBJ2-1,NA,15,TRBV7-2,TGTGCCAGCAGCTTTAGCGGTAGCTCCTACAATGAGCAGTTCTTC,CASSFSGSSYNEQFF
NA,TRBJ2-1,NA,14,TRBV5-8,TGTGCCAGCAGCTTGGCGGGCGTCTACAATGAGCAGTTCTTC,CASSLAGVYNEQFF
NA,TRBJ2-1,once,15,TRBV14,TGTGCCAGCAGCAGCGGCAGGAGCTCCTACAATGAGCAGTTCTTC,CASSSGRSSYNEQFF
NA,TRBJ2-3,NA,13,TRBV5-1,TGCGCCAGCAGCTCTAGAGACGGCGATACGCAGTATTTT,CASSSRDGDTQYF
TRBD2,TRBJ2-3,NA,17,TRBV7-6,TGTGCCAGCAGCTTGGCGGGAGGGCCGTCGGGCACAGATACGCAGTATTTT,CASSLAGGPSGTDTQYF
TRBD2,TRBJ2-5,NA,15,TRBV19,TGTGCCAGTAGTTCCGGGGGGATTCGGCAAGAGACCCAGTACTTC,CASSSGGIRQETQYF
NA,TRBJ1-2,NA,12,TRBV6-4,TGTGCCAGTCAAGGACGGACGCGCGGCTACACCTTC,CASQGRTRGYTF
TRBD2,TRBJ2-7,NA,16,TRBV5-1,TGCGCCAGCAGCTGGGAAGTTAGCGGGAGGGCCTACGAGCAGTACTTC,CASSWEVSGRAYEQYF
NA,TRBJ2-7,NA,13,TRBV2,TGTGCCAGCAGTGTGGGGACAAGAGGCGAGCAGTACTTC,CASSVGTRGEQYF
NA,TRBJ2-4,NA,15,TRBV28,TGTGCCAGCAGTTTAAAGGGGCCTTCGGGAAACATTCAGTACTTC,CASSLKGPSGNIQYF
TRBD2,TRBJ2-1,NA,14,TRBV19,TGTGCCAGCCCTGGGCGGGAGGCCCACCATGAGCAGTTCTTC,CASPGREAHHEQFF
NA,TRBJ2-3,NA,15,TRBV18,TGTGCCAGCTCACCTTCGGGGGCGCAACCAGATACGCAGTATTTT,CASSPSGAQPDTQYF
NA,TRBJ1-1,NA,16,TRBV10-3,TGTGCCACCAGCCTTTCGGACCGAACGATGAACGCTGAAGCTTTCTTT,CATSLSDRTMNAEAFF
NA,TRBJ1-2,NA,14,TRBV14,TGTGCCAGCCGAAGAGCGATGAGAAACTATGGCTACACCTTC,CASRRAMRNYGYTF
TRBD2,TRBJ2-5,NA,16,TRBV5-4,TGTGCCAGCAGCCCCCTGACTAGCGGGAGGGGAGAGACCCAGTACTTC,CASSPLTSGRGETQYF
NA,TRBJ2-6,once,16,TRBV10-2,TGCGCCAGCAGTGAGATCAGGGGCTCTGGGGCCAACGTCCTGACTTTC,CASSEIRGSGANVLTF
TRBD2,TRBJ2-7,once,18,TRBV7-9,TGTGCCAGCAGCCCACAGGGGACGGGACTAGCGGGAGAGAACGAGCAGTACTTC,CASSPQGTGLAGENEQYF
NA,TRBJ2-1,NA,13,TRBV4-1,TGCGCCAGCAGCCAAGAGTGGCCGGCCGAGCAGTTCTTC,CASSQEWPAEQFF
NA,TRBJ2-3,once,14,TRBV5-5,TGTGCCAGCAGCCTCGGACATACCACAGATACGCAGTATTTT,CASSLGHTTDTQYF
TRBD2,TRBJ2-7,NA,17,TRBV28,TGTGCCAGCAGTTTACCCCCACTAGCGGGAGGGCCCAAAGAGCAGTACTTC,CASSLPPLAGGPKEQYF
NA,TRBJ2-1,NA,11,TRBV6-5,TGTGCCAGCAGAAGGGGGGGTGAGCAGTTCTTC,CASRRGGEQFF
TRBD1,TRBJ2-7,NA,15,TRBV30,TGTGCCTGGAGTACCCCCGGGACAGGGGCCAGTAAGCAGTACTTC,CAWSTPGTGASKQYF
NA,TRBJ1-2,once,14,TRBV9,TGTGCCAGCAGCAATACAGTGGGGGCAGTTGGCTACACCTTC,CASSNTVGAVGYTF
TRBD2,TRBJ2-1,NA,15,TRBV6-1,TGTGCCAGCGAGAAGGGACTAGCGGGAGACAATGAGCAGTTCTTC,CASEKGLAGDNEQFF
NA,TRBJ1-2,few,12,TRBV5-8,TGTGCCAGCAGCTTGGACAGTTATGGCTACACCTTC,CASSLDSYGYTF
NA,TRBJ1-1,NA,18,TRBV7-9,TGTGCCAGCAGCTTAGTGGTCCTCAGGGGCGCGATTGGTACTGAAGCTTTCTTT,CASSLVVLRGAIGTEAFF
NA,TRBJ2-3,NA,14,TRBV18,TGTGCCAGCTCACCACCCGGGAACACAGATACGCAGTATTTT,CASSPPGNTDTQYF
NA,TRBJ1-2,NA,14,TRBV2,TGTGCCAGCAGTGAAGGGGGGGACCGTCTCGGCTACACCTTC,CASSEGGDRLGYTF